The T cell receptor (beta chain) described here comes from a study of T-cell reconstitution after alpha-beta-depleted transplantation in children (dated by TCRdb to the mid-2010s). About the study as a whole: Using TCR repertoire profiling, the study quantitatively followed how T-cell immune reconstitution unfolded in children after TCRalphabeta/CD19-depleted allogeneic hematopoietic cell transplantation. The research as a whole found: Over subsequent months, a decline in hyperexpanded clone frequencies was noted, and after one year, T-cell counts and TCRbeta diversity were mostly ascribed to newly produced T cells. The apparently early recovery of alphabetaT-cell counts about two months after transplant reportedly depended on only several hundred rapidly expanded clones that came from non-depleted graft cells. In some patients, the high TCRbeta diversity seen at day 60 was put down to recipient T cells and intrathymic progenitors that had survived conditioning.

From a lookup of the germline V gene, CDR1 and CDR2 are SGHRS and YFSETQ. Including the terminal cysteine and phenylalanine, the CDR3 comprises 19 residues. The CDR3 DNA has 57 bases and is translated from base 1. Germline trimming: 3 bases from V, 0 bases from J; junction bases outside gene matches: 7. Library preparation was by PCR. Sequenced on an Illumina HiSeq 2500. Molecular barcoding was employed in the preparation of TCR libraries, with unique molecular identifiers being used to normalize TCRbeta repertoire quantification. Clones were called with MiXCR by TCRdb after fastp trimmed the public reads at Q25, and only in-frame beta chains were retained. All rows with the same CDR3 protein become a single entry with the most common DNA and genes. The sample includes 500,000 to 750,000 distinct CDR3 sequences, with 25% to 30% observed a single time. In total, the top ten clones hold around a third of the sample.

Comment on this clonotype: Its antigen remains undetermined. No per-base quality is available; no much larger clone lies one base away.

The treatment or condition label of this sample denotes: allogeneic hematopoietic cell transplantation with graft depleted of TCRalphabeta T cells and CD19 B cells. The children who served as transplant recipients had been given grafts of TCRalphabeta/CD19-depleted allogeneic hematopoietic cells. The source was PBMCs, collected before TCRalphabeta/CD19-depleted stem cell transplant. The clonotype was recovered from a boy less than two years old with Wiskott-Aldrich syndrome, due to receive a stem cell transplant. The V gene is TRBV5-1 and the J gene is TRBJ2-1; 15 junctional bases match TRBD2. The CDR3 protein sequence reads: CASSSGTSGRPSSYNEQFF. The sequenced DNA is TGCGCCAGCAGCTCCGGGACTAGCGGGAGGCCTAGCTCCTACAATGAGCAGTTCTTC.